Listed below are T cell receptor beta chains from one sample, sequenced in a study of shared clonotypes between healthy human individuals. The protocol was immunoSEQ multiplex PCR, while the TCRdb copy is restricted to in-frame clones and leaves out a portion. The table has 850,000 to 1,200,000 clones, about 80% seen once. Sequencing used memory CD4+ T cells sorted from blood. Receptor source: a man between 18 and 35 years old in good health. CDR3s include the opening cysteine and the closing phenylalanine or tryptophan.

TRBV4-1	TRBJ1-1	CASSQEGGRVAFF
TRBV7-8	TRBJ2-3	CASSLAGGGDTQYF
TRBV2	TRBJ2-5	CASTTTWSMQETQYF
TRBV9	TRBJ2-1	CASSVSGSHSNEQFF
TRBV14	TRBJ2-7	CASSQDLGKQYF
TRBV7-2	TRBJ2-3	CASSLSPDASTDTQYF
TRBV18	TRBJ2-1	CASSPGQADNEQFF
TRBV20-1	TRBJ2-1	CSASLEREQFF
TRBV10-2	TRBJ2-3	CASTRTSTDTQYF
TRBV28	TRBJ1-2	CASSGRDRLNGYTF
TRBV28	TRBJ1-2	CASSLSGVVSYGYTF
TRBV12-5	TRBJ1-1	CASGTALNTEAFF
TRBV11-2	TRBJ2-2	CASSLVGTNTGELFF
TRBV5-4	TRBJ1-6	CASSPAETLSPLHF
TRBV4-1	TRBJ2-1	CASRGVGGHNEQFF
TRBV18	TRBJ1-1	CASSTGPLNTEAFF
TRBV5-1	TRBJ2-1	CASSSRGSVLGDEQFF
TRBV10-1	TRBJ2-7	CASTGDQREAHEQYF
TRBV7-2	TRBJ1-1	CASSLAQGAYTEAFF
TRBV9	TRBJ2-5	CASSAGSGVGQETQYF
TRBV6-4	TRBJ1-5	CASIRRAGRPNQPQHF
TRBV19	TRBJ1-5	CASSIFTRGVSNQPQHF
TRBV5-4	TRBJ2-7	CASSFRGRYEQYF
TRBV19	TRBJ1-1	CASRSTRGVGYEAFF
TRBV30	TRBJ1-5	CAWSPLGGGANQPQHF
TRBV6-5	TRBJ1-2	CASSSDSGRVWHGYTF
TRBV6-1	TRBJ1-3	CASSEAPLTVSGNTIYF
TRBV6-5	TRBJ2-7	CASSPGTHYEQYF
TRBV4-3	TRBJ2-3	CASSPIGEGHTQYF
TRBV30	TRBJ1-4	CALGYNEKLFF
TRBV5-1	TRBJ2-5	CASSFAGEVQETQYF
TRBV5-7	TRBJ2-1	CASYTMSRAYNEQFF
TRBV5-1	TRBJ1-6	CASSLEAGFDSPLHF
TRBV4-1	TRBJ2-1	CASSQARIQGDEQFF
TRBV7-2	TRBJ2-3	CASSLRLAGTDTQYF
TRBV5-1	TRBJ2-7	CASSLAAQTYEQYF
TRBV10-3	TRBJ2-5	CAISDSRGKSTETQYF
TRBV10-2	TRBJ1-1	CASSQQGNTEAFF
TRBV11-3	TRBJ2-3	CASSPQGEKDTQYF
TRBV18	TRBJ1-2	CASSPGQGVYGYTF
TRBV29-1	TRBJ2-1	CSVAKDGQVRARAYNEQFF
TRBV5-4	TRBJ2-7	CASTTDGTPYEQYF
TRBV2	TRBJ2-7	CASAPLFEQYF
TRBV5-1	TRBJ1-2	CASSLAGTRGYTF
TRBV5-1	TRBJ2-2	CASSLDLANTGELFF
TRBV11-2	TRBJ1-6	CASSSTGGYNSPLHF
TRBV27	TRBJ2-7	CASRHDRVRGGEQYF
TRBV7-6	TRBJ2-7	CASSLAGRGSYEQYF
TRBV27	TRBJ1-6	CASSRKLGQGTAGGNSPLHF
TRBV19	TRBJ2-4	CASSPRTGGTYGKNIQYF
TRBV9	TRBJ1-5	CASSREGSSNQPQHF
TRBV7-3	TRBJ2-2	CASSPQRVSTGELFF
TRBV15	TRBJ1-4	CATSRVLIGNEKLFF
TRBV10-3	TRBJ2-1	CAITRQGASYNEQFF
TRBV10-3	TRBJ2-3	CAIGGTSGGSLGTDTQYF